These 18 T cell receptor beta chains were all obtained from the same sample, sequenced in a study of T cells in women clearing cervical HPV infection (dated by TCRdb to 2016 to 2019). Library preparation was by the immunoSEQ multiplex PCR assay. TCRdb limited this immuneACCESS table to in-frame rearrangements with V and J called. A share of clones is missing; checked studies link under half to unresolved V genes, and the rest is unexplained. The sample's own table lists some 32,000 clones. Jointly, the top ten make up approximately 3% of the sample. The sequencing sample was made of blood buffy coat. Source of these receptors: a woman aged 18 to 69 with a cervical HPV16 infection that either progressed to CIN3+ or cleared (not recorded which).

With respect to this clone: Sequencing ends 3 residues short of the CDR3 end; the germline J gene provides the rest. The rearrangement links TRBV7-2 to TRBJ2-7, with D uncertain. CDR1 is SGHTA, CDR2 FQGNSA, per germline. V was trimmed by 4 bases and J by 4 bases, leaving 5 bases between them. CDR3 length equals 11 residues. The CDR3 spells CASSSRYEQYF. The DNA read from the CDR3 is TGTGCCAGCAGCTCCCGTTACGAG.

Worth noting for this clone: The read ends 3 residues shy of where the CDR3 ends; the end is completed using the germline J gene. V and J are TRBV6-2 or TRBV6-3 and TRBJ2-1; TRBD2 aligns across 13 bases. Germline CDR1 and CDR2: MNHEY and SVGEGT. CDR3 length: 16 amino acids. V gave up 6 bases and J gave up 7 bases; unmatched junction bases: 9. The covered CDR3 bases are TGTGCCAGCAGGACCCGGACTAGCGGGGGCCAGAATGAG. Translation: CASRTRTSGGQNE. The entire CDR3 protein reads CASRTRTSGGQNEQFF.

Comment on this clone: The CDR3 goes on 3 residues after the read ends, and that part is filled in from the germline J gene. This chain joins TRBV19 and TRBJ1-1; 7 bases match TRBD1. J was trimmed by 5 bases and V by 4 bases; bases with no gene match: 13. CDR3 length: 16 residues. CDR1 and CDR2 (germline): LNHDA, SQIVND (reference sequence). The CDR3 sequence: CASSTPRQGERTEAFF. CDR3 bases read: TGTGCCAGTAGTACCCCCCGACAGGGTGAGAGGACTGAA.

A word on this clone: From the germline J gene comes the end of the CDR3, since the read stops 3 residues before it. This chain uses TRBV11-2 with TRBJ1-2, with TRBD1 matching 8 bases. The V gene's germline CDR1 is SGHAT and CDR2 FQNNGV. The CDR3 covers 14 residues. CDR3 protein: CASSSLRTGSGYTF. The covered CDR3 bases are TGTGCCAGCAGCTCACTACGGACAGGGAGCGGC. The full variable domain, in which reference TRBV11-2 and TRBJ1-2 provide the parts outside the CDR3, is EAGVAQSPRYKIIEKRQSVAFWCNPISGHATLYWYQQILGQGPKLLIQFQNNGVVDDSQLPKDRFSAERLKGVDSTLKIQPAKLEDSAVYLCASSSLRTGSGYTFGSGTRLTVV.

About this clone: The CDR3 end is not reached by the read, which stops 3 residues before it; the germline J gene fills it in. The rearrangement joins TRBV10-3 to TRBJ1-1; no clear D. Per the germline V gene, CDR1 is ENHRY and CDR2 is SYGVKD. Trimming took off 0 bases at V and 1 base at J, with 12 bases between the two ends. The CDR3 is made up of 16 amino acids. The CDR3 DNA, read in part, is TGTGCCATCAGTGAGTCTCCCCAACTTAGGAACACTGAA. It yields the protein CAISESPQLRNTE. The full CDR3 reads CAISESPQLRNTEAFF.

CDR3 bases read: TGTGCCAGCAGCTTAAAAACGGACATCCGGGACAGGGGAACAGATACG. It codes for CASSLKTDIRDRGTDT. The full CDR3 sequence reads CASSLKTDIRDRGTDTQYF. The chain couples TRBV7-3 to TRBJ2-3; 10 nucleotides line up with TRBD1. The read falls 3 residues short of the CDR3 end, and the missing part is taken from the germline J gene. The CDR3 loop spans 19 amino acids. Germline V gives CDR1 SGHTA, CDR2 FQGTGA. The V and J ends lost 1 base and 3 bases, in that order; junction bases with no gene match: 13.

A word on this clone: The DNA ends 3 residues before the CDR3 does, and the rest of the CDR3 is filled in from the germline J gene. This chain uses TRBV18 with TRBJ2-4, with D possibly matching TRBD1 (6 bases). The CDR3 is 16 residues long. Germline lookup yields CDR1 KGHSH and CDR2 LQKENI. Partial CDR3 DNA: TGTGCCAGCTCCCGGGGCCTAAACAGGGCCGAAATGGGT. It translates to CASSRGLNRAEMG. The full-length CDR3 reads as CASSRGLNRAEMGQYF.

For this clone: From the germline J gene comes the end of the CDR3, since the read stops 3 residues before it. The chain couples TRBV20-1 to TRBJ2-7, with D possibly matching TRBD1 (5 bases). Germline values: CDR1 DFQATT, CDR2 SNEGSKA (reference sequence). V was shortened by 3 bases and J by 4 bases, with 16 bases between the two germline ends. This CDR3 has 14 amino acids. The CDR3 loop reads CSASSPGTGYEQYF. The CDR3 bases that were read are TGCAGTGCTAGTAGCCCCGGAACAGGTTACGAG.

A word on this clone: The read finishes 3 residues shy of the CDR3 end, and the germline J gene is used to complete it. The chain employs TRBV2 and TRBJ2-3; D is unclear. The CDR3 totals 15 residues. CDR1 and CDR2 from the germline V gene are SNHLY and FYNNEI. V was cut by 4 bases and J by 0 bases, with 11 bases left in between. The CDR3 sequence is CASSGRIPSTDTQYF. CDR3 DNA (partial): TGTGCCAGCAGTGGCAGAATTCCCAGCACAGATACG.

CDR3 protein: CASGSGSYEQYF. CDR3 DNA, as far as it was read: TGTGCCAGCGGGAGCGGTAGCTACGAG. The chain carries TRBV7-6 and TRBJ2-7; a possible D gene is TRBD2 (5 bases). The CDR3 is cut off 3 residues early in the read; its end comes from the germline J gene. The CDR3 runs 12 residues. Germline CDR1 is SGHVS and CDR2 is FNYEAQ. V was clipped by 8 bases and J by 3 bases, with 11 bases between them.

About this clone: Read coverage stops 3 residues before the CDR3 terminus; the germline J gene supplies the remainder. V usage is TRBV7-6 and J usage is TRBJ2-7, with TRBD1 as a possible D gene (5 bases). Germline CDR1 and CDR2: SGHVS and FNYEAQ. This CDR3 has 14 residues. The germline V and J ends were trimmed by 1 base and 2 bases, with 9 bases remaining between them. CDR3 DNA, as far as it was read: TGTGCCAGCAGCTTAGGGGGCGCGCCCTACGAG. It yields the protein CASSLGGAPYE. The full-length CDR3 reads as CASSLGGAPYEQYF.

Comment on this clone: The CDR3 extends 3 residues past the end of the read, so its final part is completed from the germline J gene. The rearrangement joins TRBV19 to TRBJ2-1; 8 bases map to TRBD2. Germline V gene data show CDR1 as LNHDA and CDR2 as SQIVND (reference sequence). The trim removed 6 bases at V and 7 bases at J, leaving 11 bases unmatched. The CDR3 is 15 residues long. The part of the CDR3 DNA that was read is TGTGCCAGTAGACGGACTAGCCAAGGGGGGAATGAG. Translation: CASRRTSQGGNE. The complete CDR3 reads CASRRTSQGGNEQFF.

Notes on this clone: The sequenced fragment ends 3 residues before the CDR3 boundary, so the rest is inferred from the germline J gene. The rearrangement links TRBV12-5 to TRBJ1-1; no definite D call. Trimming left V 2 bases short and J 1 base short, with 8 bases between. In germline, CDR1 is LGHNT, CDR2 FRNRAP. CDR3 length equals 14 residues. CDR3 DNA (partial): TGTGCTAGTGGTTTGTCCAACGGGAACACTGAA. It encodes CASGLSNGNTE. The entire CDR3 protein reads CASGLSNGNTEAFF.

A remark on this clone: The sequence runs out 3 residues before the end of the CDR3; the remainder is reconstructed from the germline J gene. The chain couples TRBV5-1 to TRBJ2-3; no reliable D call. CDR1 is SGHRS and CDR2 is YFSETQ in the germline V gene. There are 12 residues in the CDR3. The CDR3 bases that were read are TGCGCCAGCAGCTTGAACAAAGAGACG. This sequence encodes CASSLNKET. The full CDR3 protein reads CASSLNKETQYF.

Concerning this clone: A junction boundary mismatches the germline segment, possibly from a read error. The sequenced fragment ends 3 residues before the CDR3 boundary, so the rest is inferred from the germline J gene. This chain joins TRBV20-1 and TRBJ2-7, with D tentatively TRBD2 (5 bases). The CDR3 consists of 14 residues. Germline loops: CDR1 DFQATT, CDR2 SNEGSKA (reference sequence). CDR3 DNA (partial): TGCAGTGCCAGAGGGTGGACTGGTCCCTACGAG. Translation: CSARGWTGPYE. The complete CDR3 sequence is CSARGWTGPYEQYF.

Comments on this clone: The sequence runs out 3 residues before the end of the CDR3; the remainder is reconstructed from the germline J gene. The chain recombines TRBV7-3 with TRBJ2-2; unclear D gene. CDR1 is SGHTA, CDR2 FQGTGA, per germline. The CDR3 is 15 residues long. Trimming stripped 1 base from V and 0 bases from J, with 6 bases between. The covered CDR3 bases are TGTGCCAGCAGCTTAAGTTCCGCGAACACCGGGGAG. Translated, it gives CASSLSSANTGE. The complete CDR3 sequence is CASSLSSANTGELFF.

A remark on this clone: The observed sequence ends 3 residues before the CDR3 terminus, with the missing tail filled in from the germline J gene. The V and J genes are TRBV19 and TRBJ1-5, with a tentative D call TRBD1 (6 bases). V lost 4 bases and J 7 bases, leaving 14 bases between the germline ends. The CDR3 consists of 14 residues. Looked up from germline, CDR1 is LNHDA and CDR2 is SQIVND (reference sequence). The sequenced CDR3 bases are TGTGCCAGTAGTACTTACAGGGTGTCGCAGCCC. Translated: CASSTYRVSQP. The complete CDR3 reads CASSTYRVSQPQHF. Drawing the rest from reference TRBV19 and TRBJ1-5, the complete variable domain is DGGITQSPKYLFRKEGQNVTLSCEQNLNHDAMYWYRQDPGQGLRLIYYSQIVNDFQKGDIAEGYSVSREKKESFPLTVTSAQKNPTAFYLCASSTYRVSQPQHFGDGTRLSIL.

CDR3 DNA, as far as it was read: TGTGCCAGCAAGGGACAGGGGGCGATTGGTGAAAAG. Translation: CASKGQGAIGEK. The CDR3 reads in full as CASKGQGAIGEKLFF. The gene calls are TRBV2 and TRBJ2-2; 12 bases fit TRBD1. The read gets to within 3 residues of the CDR3 end, and the germline J gene fills in the rest. The germline gives CDR1 SNHLY, CDR2 FYNNEI. The CDR3 has 15 residues.